The 31 T cell receptor beta chains in this list originate from one sample, sequenced in a study of naive and memory T cell subsets. Overall study results and limits: Especially in CD8 cells, naive repertoires contained a few larger clonotypes, possibly CD45RA-re-expressing memory cells.

These receptors' antigens are unknown. Two oligonucleotides, mixed equimolar, formed the beta constant-region primer covering TRBC1 and TRBC2. The ligated cDNA underwent four PCR rounds using SP2 and nested alpha and beta constant-region primers. A single record per CDR3 protein comes from TCRdb applying MiXCR to the UMI-ligation and nested PCR reads. The sample lists roughly 100,000 distinct CDR3 sequences; 11% were seen once. Sequencing was performed on naive CD4+ T cells from blood. The receptors here all came from a human donor in good health.

This clonotype was counted only a few times. The chain is built from TRBV6-2 or TRBV6-3 and TRBJ2-7; 7 positions match TRBD1. Germline V CDR1 and CDR2: MNHEY, SVGEGT. Unmatched junction bases numbered 5, after V lost 5 bases and J lost 4 bases. This CDR3 has 13 residues. The CDR3 bases are TGTGCCAGCAGTCGACAGGGAAGGTACGAGCAGTACTTC. It is translated as CASSRQGRYEQYF.

This clonotype was counted at least ten times. The chain couples TRBV20-1 to TRBJ2-7; 8 bases are shared with TRBD1. This CDR3 comprises 15 residues. With 0 bases clipped from V and 0 bases from J, the junction kept 4 bases outside the gene matches. Germline CDR1 DFQATT, CDR2 SNEGSKA (reference sequence). CDR3 sequence (DNA): TGCAGTGCTAGAGACCGACAGGGGAGCTCCTACGAGCAGTACTTC. Protein sequence: CSARDRQGSSYEQYF.

This clonotype was observed at least ten times. The genes are TRBV7-9 and TRBJ1-5; D perhaps matches TRBD1 (5 bases). V gave up 4 bases and J gave up 12 bases, with 10 bases separating them. Germline values: CDR1 SEHNR, CDR2 FQNEAQ (reference sequence). This CDR3 comprises 11 residues. CDR3 amino acids: CASSSGLDQHF. DNA for the CDR3: TGTGCCAGCAGCTCGGGACTTGACCAGCATTTT.

Concerning this clonotype: A much larger clone sits a single nucleotide away, making a read error possible. The gene calls are TRBV5-5 and TRBJ2-7; 12 nucleotides match TRBD1. CDR1 and CDR2 from the germline V gene are SGHKS and YYEKEE (reference sequence). This CDR3 is 15 amino acids long. The junction had 5 bases not matched to a gene; V was cut back by 2 bases and J by 5 bases. The CDR3 is CASSFRGTGGNEQYF. The DNA for the CDR3 is TGTGCCAGCAGCTTTCGGGGGACAGGGGGCAACGAGCAGTACTTC.

V gene TRBV20-1 combines with J gene TRBJ2-7, with a tentative D call TRBD2 (6 bases). The V gene's germline CDR1 is DFQATT and CDR2 SNEGSKA (reference sequence). V shed 3 bases and J shed 1 base, with 13 bases lying between them. This CDR3 is built from 14 residues. The CDR3 sequence: CSARGTGPSYEQYF. DNA for the CDR3: TGCAGTGCTAGGGGGACTGGACCTTCCTACGAGCAGTACTTC.

As for this clonotype: This may come from a read error, since a much larger clone is one base off. The rearrangement links TRBV29-1 to TRBJ2-1, with D tentatively TRBD1 (5 bases). Germline lookup yields CDR1 SQVTM and CDR2 ANQGSEA. This CDR3 contains 15 residues. V was shortened by 8 bases and J by 5 bases, with 22 bases between the two germline ends. Here the CDR3 DNA reads TGCAGCTTCAGGGCAGGGATCTCTTTGGACAATGAGCAGTTCTTC. Translation: CSFRAGISLDNEQFF.

The chain has TRBV12-3 or TRBV12-4 and TRBJ1-5; tentatively, D is TRBD1 (5 bases). This CDR3 region has 16 residues. V lost 6 bases and J lost 2, with 17 bases in between. CDR3 residues: CASSPTVGAGNQPQHF. DNA for the CDR3: TGTGCCAGCAGCCCGACGGTAGGGGCTGGCAATCAGCCCCAGCATTTT.

This CDR3 reads CASSHSGRAPSYEQYF. CDR3 nucleotide sequence: TGTGCCAGCAGCCATAGCGGGAGGGCTCCGTCCTACGAGCAGTACTTC. V usage is TRBV14 and J usage is TRBJ2-7, with 11 bases aligning to TRBD2. The CDR3 contains 16 residues. J gave up 1 base and V 3 bases, and 5 bases lay outside the gene matches. CDR1 and CDR2 (germline): SGHDN, FVKESK.

This clonotype was found a few times. This chain uses TRBV2 with TRBJ1-6; 7 bases map to TRBD1. The germline CDR1 and CDR2 sequences are SNHLY and FYNNEI. CDR3 length: 15 residues. The J segment lost 8 bases and the V segment lost 4 bases, leaving 8 bases of the junction unmatched. CDR3 sequence reads: CASSAKRGGDSPLHF. CDR3 DNA: TGTGCCAGCAGTGCGAAACGAGGGGGCGATTCACCCCTCCACTTT.

This clonotype was detected many times. This chain joins TRBV29-1 and TRBJ2-4; no clear D. V was cut by 2 bases and J by 14 bases, with 13 bases left in between. Germline V gene sequence: CDR1 SQVTM, CDR2 ANQGSEA. This CDR3 spans 11 amino acids. The CDR3 DNA follows: TGCAGCGTTGAATATTTTCAAGAGGAGTACTTC. Protein product: CSVEYFQEEYF. Together with reference TRBV29-1 and TRBJ2-4, the CDR3 gives the full variable domain: SAVISQKPSRDICQRGTSLTIQCQVDSQVTMMFWYRQQPGQSLTLIATANQGSEATYESGFVIDKFPISRPNLTFSTLTVSNMSPEDSSIYLCSVEYFQEEYFGAGTRLSVL.

This clonotype was counted a single time. The gene calls are TRBV27 and TRBJ1-6, with TRBD1 identical over 10 bases. V lost 5 bases, J lost 9 bases, and 7 bases stayed unmatched. The CDR3 consists of 15 residues. CDR1 is MNHEY, CDR2 SMNVEV, per germline (reference sequence). CDR3 nucleotides: TGTGCCAGCAGTGGGCAGGACAGGGGGGGTTCACCCCTCCACTTT. Protein sequence: CASSGQDRGGSPLHF.

This clonotype turned up a few times. The CDR3, as DNA: TGTGCCAGTAGTGTCACAGGGGGCTCCTTCCATCAGCCCCAGCATTTT. This sequence encodes CASSVTGGSFHQPQHF. V is TRBV19 and J is TRBJ1-5; 9 bases fit TRBD1. This CDR3 is 16 amino acids long. Trimming at V came to 5 bases and at J to 5 bases, leaving 10 bases not matched to a gene. Germline-derived CDR1 and CDR2 are LNHDA and SQIVND (reference sequence).

The sample holds a few counts of this clonotype. The CDR3 region is CASSLTAAVVTEAFF. The DNA for the CDR3 is TGTGCCAGCAGCTTAACGGCGGCAGTGGTCACTGAAGCTTTCTTT. This chain connects TRBV7-3 to TRBJ1-1; unclear D gene. Germline V gene data show CDR1 as SGHTA and CDR2 as FQGTGA. Trimming took off 0 bases at V and 4 bases at J, with 12 bases between the two ends. The CDR3 loop spans 15 amino acids.

At least ten counts were recorded for this clonotype. The V and J genes are TRBV5-4 and TRBJ2-1; 12 bases are a match to TRBD2. The junction had 6 bases not matched to a gene; V was cut back by 0 bases and J by 5 bases. The CDR3 totals 17 residues. Germline CDR1 SGHNT, CDR2 YYREEE (reference sequence). The CDR3 is CASSLVRLAGEHNEQFF. The CDR3, as DNA: TGTGCCAGCAGCTTGGTCAGACTAGCGGGGGAACACAATGAGCAGTTCTTC.

This clonotype has a handful of counts. The V call is TRBV28, the J call TRBJ2-1; 9 nucleotides line up with TRBD1. The CDR3 is 15 residues long. The germline gives CDR1 MDHEN, CDR2 SYDVKM. With 6 bases clipped from V and 5 bases from J, the junction kept 8 bases outside the gene matches. CDR3 nucleotide sequence: TGTGCCAGCAGCTCATCGGGACAGGGAAACAATGAGCAGTTCTTC. As protein: CASSSSGQGNNEQFF.

This clonotype has at least ten counts. The chain joins TRBV28 to TRBJ2-7; the D gene could be TRBD1 or TRBD2 (6 bases each). The CDR3 is made up of 15 amino acids. Trimming cost V 8 bases and J 1 base, with 18 bases left between them. The germline V gene has CDR1 MDHEN and CDR2 SYDVKM. The DNA of the CDR3 is TGTGCCAGCGCCTTTACGGGGGCGCCTTCCTACGAGCAGTACTTC. Translating gives CASAFTGAPSYEQYF.

This clonotype was picked up many times. The chain links TRBV28 to TRBJ2-7; TRBD1 matches at 8 bases. V shed 4 bases and J 1 base; nucleotides not matched to a gene: 6. This CDR3 is 15 amino acids long. Germline CDR1 MDHEN, CDR2 SYDVKM. The CDR3: CASSSSGTGSYEQYF. The CDR3 nucleotides read TGTGCCAGCAGTTCTTCCGGGACAGGTTCCTACGAGCAGTACTTC.

This clonotype was detected many times. This sequence joins TRBV12-3 or TRBV12-4 and TRBJ1-1; no clear D gene. V dropped 6 bases and J dropped 1 base, with 12 bases sitting between them. The CDR3 sequence is 14 residues long. CDR3 amino acids: CASSTKRQNTEAFF. The CDR3 nucleotides read TGTGCCAGCAGCACTAAAAGGCAGAACACTGAAGCTTTCTTT.

This clonotype has a handful of counts. The chain has TRBV11-2 and TRBJ1-1, with D possibly TRBD1 on 6 matching bases. The CDR3 has 15 residues. Germline values: CDR1 SGHAT, CDR2 FQNNGV. Between the trimmed V and J ends, which lost 1 base and 4 bases, there was a span of 13 bases. CDR3 DNA: TGTGCCAGCAGCTTAGCCGGGGGGCGCGTCACTGAAGCTTTCTTT. This gives the protein CASSLAGGRVTEAFF.

The gene calls are TRBV12-3 or TRBV12-4 and TRBJ1-1; no reliable D call. V was clipped by 3 bases and J by 1 base, with 9 bases between them. CDR3 length equals 14 residues. CDR3 residues: CASSFGRTNTEAFF. CDR3 coding DNA: TGTGCCAGCAGTTTCGGGCGGACGAACACTGAAGCTTTCTTT.

The table lists this clonotype with many counts. V and J are TRBV28 and TRBJ2-5, with D hard to call. V was cut by 4 bases and J by 4 bases, with 13 bases left in between. Germline loops: CDR1 MDHEN, CDR2 SYDVKM. This CDR3 is 14 amino acids long. The CDR3 protein is CASSSQSMRETQYF. The CDR3 nucleotides are TGTGCCAGCAGTTCCCAATCTATGCGAGAGACCCAGTACTTC.

This sequence joins TRBV7-9 and TRBJ1-4, with TRBD1 matching 7 bases. CDR3 length equals 14 residues. Trimming removed 5 bases from V and 0 bases from J; junction bases left unmatched: 0. CDR1 and CDR2 (germline): SEHNR, FQNEAQ (reference sequence). CDR3 sequence reads: CASSDRATNEKLFF. For the CDR3, the DNA is TGTGCCAGCAGCGACAGGGCAACTAATGAAAAACTGTTTTTT. Complete variable domain (other parts from reference TRBV7-9 and TRBJ1-4): DTGVSQNPRHKITKRGQNVTFRCDPISEHNRLYWYRQTLGQGPEFLTYFQNEAQLEKSRLLSDRFSAERPKGSFSTLEIQRTEQGDSAMYLCASSDRATNEKLFFGSGTQLSVL.

This clonotype has a handful of counts. The chain recombines TRBV18 with TRBJ1-3, with D unresolved. Germline V gene lookup returns CDR1 KGHSH and CDR2 LQKENI. The V gene lost 4 bases and the J gene lost 0 bases, with 13 bases spanning the gap. The CDR3 has 16 amino acids. CDR3 in DNA: TGTGCCAGCTCACTTACACAGCCGAGCTCTGGAAACACCATATATTTT. It is translated as CASSLTQPSSGNTIYF.

This clonotype was seen many times. The chain recombines TRBV7-9 with TRBJ1-5; D uncertain. Looked up from germline, CDR1 is SEHNR and CDR2 is FQNEAQ (reference sequence). This CDR3 has 12 amino acids. Trimming cost V 5 bases and J 7 bases, with 9 bases left between them. CDR3: CASSDTEQPQHF. The CDR3 DNA reads as TGTGCCAGCAGCGACACAGAGCAGCCCCAGCATTTT.

This clonotype was observed a handful of times. The J gene is TRBJ2-1, the V gene TRBV20-1; 7 bases are a match to TRBD2. Germline V gene data show CDR1 as DFQATT and CDR2 as SNEGSKA (reference sequence). The CDR3 contains 14 residues. Trimming at V came to 3 bases and at J to 8 bases, leaving 10 bases not matched to a gene. CDR3: CSASPPGGVHEQFF. Here the CDR3 DNA reads TGCAGTGCTAGCCCCCCTGGGGGGGTTCATGAGCAGTTCTTC.

As to this clonotype: Germline and junction disagree at one end, which may indicate a read error. V gene TRBV18 combines with J gene TRBJ2-1; TRBD1 or TRBD2 may be the D gene (5 bases each). Germline CDR1 is KGHSH and CDR2 is LQKENI. CDR3 length: 13 residues. The CDR3 loop reads CASSPPGTNEQFF. In nucleotides, the CDR3 is TGTGCCAGCTCCCCACCAGGGACCAATGAGCAGTTCTTC.

The chain carries TRBV3-1 and TRBJ2-2; TRBD2 matches at 13 bases. CDR1 and CDR2 from the germline V gene are LGHDT and YNNKEL (reference sequence). Unmatched junction bases numbered 3, after V lost 4 bases and J lost 4 bases. The CDR3 spans 16 residues. DNA for the CDR3: TGTGCCAGCAGCCGGGGACTAGCGGGGACCACCGGGGAGCTGTTTTTT. Its protein is CASSRGLAGTTGELFF. Variable domain in full (rest from reference TRBV3-1 and TRBJ2-2): DTAVSQTPKYLVTQMGNDKSIKCEQNLGHDTMYWYKQDSKKFLKIMFSYNNKELIINETVPNRFSPKSPDKAHLNLHINSLELGDSAVYFCASSRGLAGTTGELFFGEGSRLTVL.

Only a few counts were recorded for this clonotype. This chain uses TRBV7-2 with TRBJ1-5; D not certain. There are 16 residues in the CDR3. V was shortened by 1 base and J by 3 bases, with 13 bases between the two germline ends. Germline lookup yields CDR1 SGHTA and CDR2 FQGNSA. CDR3 sequence: CASSLDSTSANQPQHF. The CDR3 coding sequence is TGTGCCAGCAGCTTAGACAGTACATCGGCCAATCAGCCCCAGCATTTT.

This clonotype was recorded a few times. V gene TRBV9 combines with J gene TRBJ2-3; D is unclear. CDR1 SGDLS and CDR2 YYNGEE come from the germline V gene. The CDR3 runs to 16 residues. The V and J ends lost 0 bases and 5 bases respectively, with 16 bases between them. The CDR3 DNA is TGTGCCAGCAGCGTAGATGCCGGAGTCCCCTTAGATACGCAGTATTTT. Encoded protein: CASSVDAGVPLDTQYF.

This chain joins TRBV10-3 and TRBJ1-1, with a possible D match to TRBD1 (5 bases). The length of the CDR3 is 12 residues. Germline values: CDR1 ENHRY, CDR2 SYGVKD. V gave up 4 bases and J gave up 3 bases, with 6 bases separating them. The CDR3 DNA is TGTGCCATCAGTGTAGGGGACACTGAAGCTTTCTTT. Protein product: CAISVGDTEAFF.

This clonotype was picked up many times. The chain recombines TRBV12-3 or TRBV12-4 with TRBJ2-1; 9 nucleotides align to TRBD2. V lost 7 bases, J lost 4 bases, and 8 bases stayed unmatched. The CDR3 has 15 amino acids. CDR3 DNA: TGTGCCAGCAACGTGGGGCGGGGGGGATACAATGAGCAGTTCTTC. Encoded protein: CASNVGRGGYNEQFF.